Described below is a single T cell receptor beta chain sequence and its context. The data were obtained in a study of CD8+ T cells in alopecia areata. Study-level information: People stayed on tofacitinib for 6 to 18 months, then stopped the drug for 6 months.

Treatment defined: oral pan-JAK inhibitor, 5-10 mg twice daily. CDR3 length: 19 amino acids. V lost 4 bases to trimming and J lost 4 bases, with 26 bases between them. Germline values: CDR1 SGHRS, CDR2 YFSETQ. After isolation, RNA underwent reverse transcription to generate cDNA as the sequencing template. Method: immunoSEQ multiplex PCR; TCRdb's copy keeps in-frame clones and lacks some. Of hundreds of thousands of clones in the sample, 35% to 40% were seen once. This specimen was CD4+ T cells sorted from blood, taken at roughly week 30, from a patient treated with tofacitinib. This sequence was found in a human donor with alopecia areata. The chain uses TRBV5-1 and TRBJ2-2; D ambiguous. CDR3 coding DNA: TGCGCCAGCAGCCCTGGCCCGTTTAACCCTGTGGTCGGCACCGGGGAGCTGTTTTTT. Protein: CASSPGPFNPVVGTGELFF.